This TCR beta chain appears in the sequencing data of a study of response to subunit inactivated influenza vaccine. Regarding the study as a whole: Authors suggested few new T cells are recruited by each seasonal influenza vaccination.

TCRdb re-called the RT-PCR reads with MiXCR, one entry per CDR3 protein. The profile shows 550,000 to 800,000 distinct CDR3 sequences, less than 20% of them singletons. In its sample, this clonotype was seen many times. The antigen is not known. Deletions cut 4 bases from V and 2 bases from J, with 8 bases between. This CDR3 is built from 13 residues. The germline V gene encodes CDR1 ENHRY and CDR2 SYGVKD. The genes are TRBV10-3 and TRBJ2-5; possibly TRBD2 for D (6 bases). This sequence originates from a man aged 50 to 60 who received an inactivated influenza vaccine. The sample was PBMCs from blood, taken about 12 days after vaccination. CDR3 in amino acids: CAISASGQETQYF. The CDR3 nucleotides are TGTGCCATCAGTGCGAGCGGGCAAGAGACCCAGTACTTC.